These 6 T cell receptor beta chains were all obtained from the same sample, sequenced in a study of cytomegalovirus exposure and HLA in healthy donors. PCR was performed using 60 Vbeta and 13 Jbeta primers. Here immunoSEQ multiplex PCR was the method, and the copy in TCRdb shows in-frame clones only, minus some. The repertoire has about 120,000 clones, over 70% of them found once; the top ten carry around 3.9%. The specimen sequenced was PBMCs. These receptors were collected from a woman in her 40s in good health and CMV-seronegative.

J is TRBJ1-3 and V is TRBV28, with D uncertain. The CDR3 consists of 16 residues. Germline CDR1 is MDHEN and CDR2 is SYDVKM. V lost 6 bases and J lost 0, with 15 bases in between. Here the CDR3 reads CASSPSIQYSGNTIYF. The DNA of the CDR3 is TGTGCCAGCAGCCCCTCCATACAGTACTCTGGAAACACCATATATTTT.

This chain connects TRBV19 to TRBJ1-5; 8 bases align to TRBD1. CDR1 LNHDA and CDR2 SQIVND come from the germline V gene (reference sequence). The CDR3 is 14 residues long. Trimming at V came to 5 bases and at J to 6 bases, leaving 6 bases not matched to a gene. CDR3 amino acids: CASSPQGARQPQHF. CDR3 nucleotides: TGTGCCAGTAGTCCCCAGGGGGCGCGTCAGCCCCAGCATTTT.

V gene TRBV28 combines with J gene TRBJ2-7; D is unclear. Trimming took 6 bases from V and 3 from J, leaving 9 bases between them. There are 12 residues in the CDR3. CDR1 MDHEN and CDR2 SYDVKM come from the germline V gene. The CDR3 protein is CASSKANYEQYF. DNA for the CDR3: TGTGCCAGCAGCAAAGCAAACTACGAGCAGTACTTC.

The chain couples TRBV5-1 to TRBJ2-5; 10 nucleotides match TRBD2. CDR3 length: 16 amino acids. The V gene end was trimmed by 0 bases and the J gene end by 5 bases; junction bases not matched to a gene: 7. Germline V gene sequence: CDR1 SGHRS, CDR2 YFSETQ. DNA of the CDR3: TGCGCCAGCAGCTTGGGCCTAGCGGGAGAAGGGGAGACCCAGTACTTC. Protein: CASSLGLAGEGETQYF.

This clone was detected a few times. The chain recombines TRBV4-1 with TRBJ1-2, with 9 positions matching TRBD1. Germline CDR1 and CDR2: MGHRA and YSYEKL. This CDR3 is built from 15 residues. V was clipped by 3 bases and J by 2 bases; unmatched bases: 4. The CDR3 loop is CASSQDRGINYGYTF. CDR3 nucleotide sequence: TGCGCCAGCAGCCAGGACAGGGGCATCAACTATGGCTACACCTTC.

The CDR3 DNA reads as TGTGCCAGCAGTTACTCGGTACAGATGAACACTGAAGCTTTCTTT. Protein product: CASSYSVQMNTEAFF. The chain is built from TRBV6-5 and TRBJ1-1, with D hard to call. CDR1 and CDR2 (germline): MNHEY, SVGAGI. The V end was cut by 0 bases, the J end by 0 bases, with 8 bases between. This CDR3 has 15 amino acids.